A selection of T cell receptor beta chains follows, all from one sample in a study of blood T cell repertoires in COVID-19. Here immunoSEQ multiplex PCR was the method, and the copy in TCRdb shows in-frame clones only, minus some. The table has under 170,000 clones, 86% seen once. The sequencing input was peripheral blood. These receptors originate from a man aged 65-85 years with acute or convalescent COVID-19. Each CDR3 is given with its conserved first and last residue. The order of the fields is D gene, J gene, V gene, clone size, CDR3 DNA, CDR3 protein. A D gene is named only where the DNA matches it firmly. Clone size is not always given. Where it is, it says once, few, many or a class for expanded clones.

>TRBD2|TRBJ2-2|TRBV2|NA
TGTGCCAGCAACAAGGGACATTCGGGAGGGACCGGGGAGCTGTTTTTT
CASNKGHSGGTGELFF
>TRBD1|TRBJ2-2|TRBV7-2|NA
TGTGCCAGCAGCCCCCCCGGGACAGGCAACACCGGGGAGCTGTTTTTT
CASSPPGTGNTGELFF
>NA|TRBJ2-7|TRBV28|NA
TGTGCCAGCAGTTTAACTGTCTCCTACGAGCAGTACTTC
CASSLTVSYEQYF
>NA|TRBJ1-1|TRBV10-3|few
TGTGCCATCAAAGGGGGGGCCGGCAGAACTGAAGCTTTCTTT
CAIKGGAGRTEAFF
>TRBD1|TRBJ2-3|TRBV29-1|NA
TGCAGCGTTGAACAGGGGGCCACAGATACGCAGTATTTT
CSVEQGATDTQYF
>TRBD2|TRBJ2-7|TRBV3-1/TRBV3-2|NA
TGTGCCAGCAGCCAAGATACGGCGGGAGAGAGGGAGCAGTACTTC
CASSQDTAGEREQYF
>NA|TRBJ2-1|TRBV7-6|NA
TGTGCCAGCAGCTTCTCCGCAGGGGATGAGCAGTTCTTC
CASSFSAGDEQFF
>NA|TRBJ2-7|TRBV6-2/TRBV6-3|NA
TGTGCCAGCAGTTATGGTGGCGCTGGGAGTGGAGCCTCCTACGAGCAGTACTTC
CASSYGGAGSGASYEQYF
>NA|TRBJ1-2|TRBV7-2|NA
TGTGCCAGCAGCTTATCGAGAGGACAGCCCTATGGCTACACCTTC
CASSLSRGQPYGYTF
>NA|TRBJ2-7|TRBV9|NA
TGTGCCAGCAGCGCCCAGGGAATCGTCGACGAGCAGTACTTC
CASSAQGIVDEQYF
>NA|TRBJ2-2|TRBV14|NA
TGTGCCAGCAGCCAACAGGGTCGGACCGGGGAGCTGTTTTTT
CASSQQGRTGELFF
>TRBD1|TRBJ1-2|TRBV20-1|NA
TGCAGTGCTAGTACAGCTCCGGGACAGGGACGCCTTAACTATGGCTACACCTTC
CSASTAPGQGRLNYGYTF
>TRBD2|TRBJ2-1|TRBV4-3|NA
TGCGCCAGCAGCCCAACTAGACTAGCGGGAGGGGGTGAGCAGTTCTTC
CASSPTRLAGGGEQFF
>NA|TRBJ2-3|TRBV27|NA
TGTGCCAGCAGTTTACCTGACGCGGGAAGGAATACGCAGTATTTT
CASSLPDAGRNTQYF
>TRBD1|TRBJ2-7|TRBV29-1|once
TGCAGCGTTGCCACAGGGGGTAAGCAGTACTTC
CSVATGGKQYF
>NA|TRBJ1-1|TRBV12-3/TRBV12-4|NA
TGTGCCAGCACATCCAACACTGAAGCTTTCTTT
CASTSNTEAFF
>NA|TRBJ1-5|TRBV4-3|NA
TGCGCCAGCAGCCAAGATCGACGACAGCATCAGCCCCAGCATTTT
CASSQDRRQHQPQHF
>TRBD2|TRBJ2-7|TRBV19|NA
TGTGCCAGTAGTCTCCAACACCTGGGACTAGCGGGAGGGAGTCAGCAGTACTTC
CASSLQHLGLAGGSQQYF
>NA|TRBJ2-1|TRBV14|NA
TGTGCCAGCAGCCAAGATGGGCCGTTCTACAATGAGCAGTTCTTC
CASSQDGPFYNEQFF
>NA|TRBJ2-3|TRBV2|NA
TGTGCCAGCAAACCAGGGGCAGATACGCAGTATTTT
CASKPGADTQYF
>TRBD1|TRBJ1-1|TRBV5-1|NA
TGCGCCAGCAGCTTGGTACAGGGGGTAGGGCACACTGAAGCTTTCTTT
CASSLVQGVGHTEAFF
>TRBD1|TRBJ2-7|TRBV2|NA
TGTGCCAGCAGTTCGGACAGGGTAAACGAGCAGTACTTC
CASSSDRVNEQYF
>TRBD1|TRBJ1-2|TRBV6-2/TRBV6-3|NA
TGTGCCAGCAGTTCAAGACAGGGGGCTATGTACTATGGCTACACCTTC
CASSSRQGAMYYGYTF
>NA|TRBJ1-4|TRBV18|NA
TGTGCCAGCTCACTGCAGGTGAATAATGAAAAACTGTTTTTT
CASSLQVNNEKLFF
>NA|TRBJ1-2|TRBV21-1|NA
TGTGCCAGCAGCAAATACCGGACAGGTGGAGGCTACACCTTC
CASSKYRTGGGYTF
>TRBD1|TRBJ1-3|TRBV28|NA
TGTGCCAGCAGTTTTAGGGGGCCAGGAAACACCATATATTTT
CASSFRGPGNTIYF
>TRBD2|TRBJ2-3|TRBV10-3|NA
TGTGCCATCATGGGAGCGGGAGGGCCTGATACGCAGTATTTT
CAIMGAGGPDTQYF
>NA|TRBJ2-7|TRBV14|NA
TGTGCCAGCAGCCGCCGAGCCGGGACATACGGCGAGCAGTACTTC
CASSRRAGTYGEQYF
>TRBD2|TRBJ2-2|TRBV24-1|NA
TGTGCCACCAGTGACCCTGTACCAGCGGGAGGGCTTGAGGACACCGGGGAGCTGTTTTTT
CATSDPVPAGGLEDTGELFF
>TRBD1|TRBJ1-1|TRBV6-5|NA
TGTGCCAGCACGAGGGACAGGGACACTGAAGCTTTCTTT
CASTRDRDTEAFF
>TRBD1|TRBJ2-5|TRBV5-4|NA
TGTGCCAGCAGCTTGGCGGCCCAGGGGGTCGAGACCCAGTACTTC
CASSLAAQGVETQYF
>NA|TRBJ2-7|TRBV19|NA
TGTGCCAGTAGTATAGGCGGCAGGGGAACCTACGAGCAGTACTTC
CASSIGGRGTYEQYF
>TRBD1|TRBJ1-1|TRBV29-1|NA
TGCAGCGTTGAAGGACAGGGAGGAACTGAAGCTTTCTTT
CSVEGQGGTEAFF
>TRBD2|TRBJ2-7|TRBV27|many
TGTGCCAGCAGTTTGGCACTAGCGGGCTACGAGCAGTACTTC
CASSLALAGYEQYF
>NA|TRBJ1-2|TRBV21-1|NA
TGTGCCAGCAGCAAAAGCGGGGGTGCGGTTAGCTATGGCTACACCTTC
CASSKSGGAVSYGYTF
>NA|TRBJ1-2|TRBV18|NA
TGTGCCAGCTCACCAGGGGGGAACTATGGCTACACCTTC
CASSPGGNYGYTF
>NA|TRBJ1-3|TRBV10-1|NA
TGCGCCAGCAGTGAGCGAGTTCGGGAGTCCAGGAGCTCTGGAAACACCATATATTTT
CASSERVRESRSSGNTIYF
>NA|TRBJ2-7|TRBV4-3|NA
TGCGCCAGCAGCCAAGACCGGGGAGACGCGCAGTACTTC
CASSQDRGDAQYF
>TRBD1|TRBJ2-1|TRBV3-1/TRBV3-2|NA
TGTGCCAGCAGCTACTCCGGGACAGGGTATGAGCAGTTCTTC
CASSYSGTGYEQFF
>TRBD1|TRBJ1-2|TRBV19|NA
TGTGCCAGTAGCCGGACAGGGAGCCAGGTTGGCTACACCTTC
CASSRTGSQVGYTF
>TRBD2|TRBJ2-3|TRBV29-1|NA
TGCAGCGTTGCGCCTAGCGGCAGCACAGATACGCAGTATTTT
CSVAPSGSTDTQYF
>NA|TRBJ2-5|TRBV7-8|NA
TGTGCCAGCAGCTTAGACCGCGTCGGTGGTGAGACCCAGTACTTC
CASSLDRVGGETQYF
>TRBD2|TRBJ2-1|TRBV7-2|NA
TGTGCCAGCAGCTTAGCCCTCGGACTAGCGGGAGGTATTGAGCAGTTCTTC
CASSLALGLAGGIEQFF
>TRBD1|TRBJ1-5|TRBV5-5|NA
TGTGCCAGCAGCTCGACAGGGTGGGGCAATCAGCCCCAGCATTTT
CASSSTGWGNQPQHF
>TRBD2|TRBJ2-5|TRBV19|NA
TGTGCCAGTAGACTAGCGGGAGGGGAGCAAGAGACCCAGTACTTC
CASRLAGGEQETQYF
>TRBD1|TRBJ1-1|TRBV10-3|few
TGTGCCACCCTAATACAGGGGGGTACTGAAGCTTTCTTT
CATLIQGGTEAFF
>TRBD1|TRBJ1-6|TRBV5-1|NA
TGCGCCAGCAGCGTAACAGGGGCGGATTCACCCCTCCACTTT
CASSVTGADSPLHF
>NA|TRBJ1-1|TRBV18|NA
TGTGCCAGCTCACCACCGGGAAGGGTGACGGGGACTGAAGCTTTCTTT
CASSPPGRVTGTEAFF
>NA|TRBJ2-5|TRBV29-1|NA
TGCAGCGTTGATGGGGGCAAAGAGACCCAGTACTTC
CSVDGGKETQYF
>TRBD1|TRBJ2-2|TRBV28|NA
TGTGCCAGCAGTTCACCGGGACAGGGCAACACCGGGGAGCTGTTTTTT
CASSSPGQGNTGELFF